This TCR beta chain was retrieved from a study of T-cell reconstitution after alpha-beta-depleted transplantation in children (TCRdb year 2016). Study-wide context: Using TCR repertoire profiling, the study quantitatively followed how T-cell immune reconstitution unfolded in children after TCRalphabeta/CD19-depleted allogeneic hematopoietic cell transplantation.

Preparation of the library involved PCR. Sequencing was performed on an Illumina HiSeq 2500. TCR library preparation used molecular barcoding, with unique molecular identifiers applied to normalize quantification of the TCRbeta repertoire. TCRdb reanalyzed the raw reads on its own, using fastp at Q25 for trimming and MiXCR for clone calling, and kept in-frame beta chains. Rows with a matching CDR3 protein are joined into one entry that keeps the most common DNA and genes. The sample table contains about 610,000 distinct CDR3 sequences; only one count was recorded for over 9.5% of them. 4% to 5% of the sample goes to the ten largest clones. Based on the germline V gene, the CDR1 and CDR2 sequences are LGHNA and YNFKEQ. V loses 1 base of germline sequence and J loses 2 bases, and the interval between the two ends is 13 bases. The CDR3 has 16 amino acids, counting the end cysteine and phenylalanine. Of all the DNA, just the CDR3 is kept, 48 bases in frame from base 1.

The table lists this clonotype with a few counts. The antigen this receptor binds is unknown. Qualities for individual bases were not recorded, and no much larger clone is one base off. Sequencing used PBMCs from the stem cell graft donor, obtained from the stem cell graft. The TCR sequence derives from a human donor who donated a stem cell graft to a child with acute myeloid leukemia. This sequence uses TRBV4-2 and TRBJ2-3; the D region possibly corresponds to TRBD2 (6 bases align). The DNA sequence is as follows: TGTGCCAGCAGCCAAGCGGTCGCGGGGCACACAGATACGCAGTATTTT. The encoded protein is CASSQAVAGHTDTQYF.